This T cell receptor (beta chain) was profiled in a study of human T cells and chemical hapten exposure. Worth noting for this clonotype: Antigen specificity is unknown.

Study-wide findings and caveats: PT1 expanded TCR counts correlated positively with patch test score. No change in TCRs above 1 in 1000 frequency was produced by DPC sensitization. The immune response of these alopecia patients might not match healthy individuals'.

CDR3 length: 16 residues. CDR1 is SGHTA and CDR2 is FQGNSA in the germline V gene. Trimming took 5 bases from V and 0 from J; bases not matched to a gene: 8. Time point indicated: pre-sensitization, week 0. The treatment was: therapeutic diphenylcyclopropenone sensitization with weekly scalp DPC. Unique molecular identifiers were attached to individual cDNA molecules within the library. TCRdb passed the RACE reads through MiXCR, listing each CDR3 protein once. The table has 350,000 to 450,000 distinct CDR3 sequences, 4.5% to 6% seen once. This TCR was recovered from a woman aged 45-60 years with alopecia areata. Some clones in this sample may be carry-over from other donors' samples. The chain recombines TRBV7-2 with TRBJ2-3; 7 bases align to TRBD2. Here the sequenced sample was whole blood, taken in connection with sensitization to the hapten diphenylcyclopropenone (DPC). CDR3 nucleotide sequence: TGTGCCAGCAGCGCGGAACTAGCGACTAGCACAGATACGCAGTATTTT. Its protein is CASSAELATSTDTQYF.